This entry describes one T cell receptor beta chain. The PCR had 60 Vbeta and 13 Jbeta primers. Sequenced by immunoSEQ multiplex PCR; TCRdb stores in-frame clones only, minus some. This table holds 55,000 to 85,000 clones. This sample is part of a study of cytomegalovirus exposure and HLA in healthy donors. The CDR3 extends over 15 amino acids. Germline loops: CDR1 LNHDA, CDR2 SQIVND (reference sequence). V lost 7 bases to trimming and J lost 0 bases, with 13 bases between them. This TCR was sampled from a woman younger than 45 in good health and CMV-seronegative. The sample consisted of PBMCs. The chain has TRBV19 and TRBJ1-3; D is perhaps TRBD1 (5 bases). In nucleotides, the CDR3 is TGTGCCAGTATACCAGGCGACAGCTCTGGAAACACCATATATTTT. Translation gives CASIPGDSSGNTIYF.